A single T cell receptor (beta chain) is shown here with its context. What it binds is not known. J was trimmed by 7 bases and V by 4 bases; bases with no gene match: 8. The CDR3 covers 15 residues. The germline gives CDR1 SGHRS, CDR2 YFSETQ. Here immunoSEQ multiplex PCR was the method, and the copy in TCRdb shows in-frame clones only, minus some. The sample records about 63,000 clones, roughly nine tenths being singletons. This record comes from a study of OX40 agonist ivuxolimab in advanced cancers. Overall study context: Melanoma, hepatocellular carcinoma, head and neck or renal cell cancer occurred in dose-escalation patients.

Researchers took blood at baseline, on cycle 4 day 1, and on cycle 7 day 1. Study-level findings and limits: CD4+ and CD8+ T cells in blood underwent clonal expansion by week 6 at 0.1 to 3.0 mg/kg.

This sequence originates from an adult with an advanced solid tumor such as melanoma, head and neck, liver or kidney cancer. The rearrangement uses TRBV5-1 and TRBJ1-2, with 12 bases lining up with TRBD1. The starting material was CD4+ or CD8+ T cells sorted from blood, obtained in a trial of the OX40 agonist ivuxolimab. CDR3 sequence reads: CASSPRGTGGTGYTF. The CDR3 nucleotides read TGCGCCAGCAGCCCCCGGGGGACAGGGGGCACTGGCTACACCTTC. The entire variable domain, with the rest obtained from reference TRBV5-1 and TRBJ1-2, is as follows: KAGVTQTPRYLIKTRGQQVTLSCSPISGHRSVSWYQQTPGQGLQFLFEYFSETQRNKGNFPGRFSGRQFSNSRSEMNVSTLELGDSALYLCASSPRGTGGTGYTFGSGTRLTVV.